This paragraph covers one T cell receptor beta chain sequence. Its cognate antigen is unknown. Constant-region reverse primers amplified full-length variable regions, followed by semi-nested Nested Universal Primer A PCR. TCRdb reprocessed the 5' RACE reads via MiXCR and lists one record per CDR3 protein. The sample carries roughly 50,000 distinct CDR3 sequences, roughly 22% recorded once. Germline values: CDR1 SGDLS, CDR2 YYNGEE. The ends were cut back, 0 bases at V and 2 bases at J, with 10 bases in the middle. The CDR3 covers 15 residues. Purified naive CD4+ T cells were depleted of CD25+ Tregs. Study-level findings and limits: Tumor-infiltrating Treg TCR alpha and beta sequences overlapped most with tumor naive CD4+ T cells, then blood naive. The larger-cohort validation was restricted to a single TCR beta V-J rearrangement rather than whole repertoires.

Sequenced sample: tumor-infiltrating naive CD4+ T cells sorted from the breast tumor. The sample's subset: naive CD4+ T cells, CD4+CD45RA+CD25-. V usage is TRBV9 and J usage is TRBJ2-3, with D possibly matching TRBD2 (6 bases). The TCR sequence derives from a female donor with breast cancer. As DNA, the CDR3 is TGTGCCAGCAGCGTAGAAGGAGGGCCCACAGATACGCAGTATTTT. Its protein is CASSVEGGPTDTQYF.